This T cell receptor beta chain is drawn from a study of T-cell memory formation after mild COVID-19. V was shortened by 3 bases and J by 0 bases, with 9 bases between the two germline ends. The germline gives CDR1 SGHRS, CDR2 YFSETQ. This CDR3 is 14 amino acids long. In TCRdb, the 5' RACE reads were re-called with MiXCR into one record per CDR3 protein. The sample yields hundreds of thousands of distinct CDR3 sequences, over 7% seen once. The chain recombines TRBV5-1 with TRBJ1-1, with D unresolved. This TCR was recovered from a man aged 18 to 29 who had mild COVID-19 (a few samples of this study predate the infection). Cell type and time point are not known. The source material was PBMCs or a T cell subset sorted from them (not recorded which). The CDR3 is CASSYEWVNTEAFF. The CDR3 DNA reads as TGCGCCAGCAGCTACGAGTGGGTGAACACTGAAGCTTTCTTT.